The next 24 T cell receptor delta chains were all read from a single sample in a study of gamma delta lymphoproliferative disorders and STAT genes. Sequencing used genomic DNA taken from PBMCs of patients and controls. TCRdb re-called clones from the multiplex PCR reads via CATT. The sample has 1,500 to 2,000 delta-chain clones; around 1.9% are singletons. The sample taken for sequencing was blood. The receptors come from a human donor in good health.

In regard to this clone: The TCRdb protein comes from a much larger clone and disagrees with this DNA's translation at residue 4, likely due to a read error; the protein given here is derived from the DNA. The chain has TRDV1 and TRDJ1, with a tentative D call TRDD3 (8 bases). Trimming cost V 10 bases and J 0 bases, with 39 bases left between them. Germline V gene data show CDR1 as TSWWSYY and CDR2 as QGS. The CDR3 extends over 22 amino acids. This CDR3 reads CAPAPLPGRGDKRRGYTDKLIF. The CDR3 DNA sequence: TGTGCTCCGGCGCCCCTTCCTGGAAGGGGGGATAAGCGTAGGGGGTACACCGATAAACTCATCTTT.

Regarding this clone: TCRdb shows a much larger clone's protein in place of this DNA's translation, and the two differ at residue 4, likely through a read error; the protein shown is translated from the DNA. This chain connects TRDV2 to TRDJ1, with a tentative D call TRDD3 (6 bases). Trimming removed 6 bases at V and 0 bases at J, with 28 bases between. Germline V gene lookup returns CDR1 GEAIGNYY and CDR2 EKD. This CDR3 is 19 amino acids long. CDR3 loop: CACTRLGGAGDTDTDKLIF. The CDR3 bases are TGTGCCTGTACCCGGCTAGGGGGCGCTGGGGACACAGACACCGATAAACTCATCTTT.

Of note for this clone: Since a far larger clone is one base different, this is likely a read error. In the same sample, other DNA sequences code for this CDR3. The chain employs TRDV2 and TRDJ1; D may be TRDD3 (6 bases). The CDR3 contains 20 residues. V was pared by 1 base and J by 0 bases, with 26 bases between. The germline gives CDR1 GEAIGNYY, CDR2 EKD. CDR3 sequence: CACDTVSGYGSRVYTDKLIF. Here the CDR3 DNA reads TGTGCCTGTGACACGGTTTCGGGATATGGGAGTAGGGTGTACACCGATAAACTCATCTTT.

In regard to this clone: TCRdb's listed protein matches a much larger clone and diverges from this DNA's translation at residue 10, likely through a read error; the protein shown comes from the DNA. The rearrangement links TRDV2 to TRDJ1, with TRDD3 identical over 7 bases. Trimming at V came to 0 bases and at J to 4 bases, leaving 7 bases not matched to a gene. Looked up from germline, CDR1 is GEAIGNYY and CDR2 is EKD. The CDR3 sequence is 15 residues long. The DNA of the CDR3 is TGTGCCTGTGACACCGTGGGGGAAAACATCGATAAACTCATCTTT. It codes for CACDTVGENIDKLIF.

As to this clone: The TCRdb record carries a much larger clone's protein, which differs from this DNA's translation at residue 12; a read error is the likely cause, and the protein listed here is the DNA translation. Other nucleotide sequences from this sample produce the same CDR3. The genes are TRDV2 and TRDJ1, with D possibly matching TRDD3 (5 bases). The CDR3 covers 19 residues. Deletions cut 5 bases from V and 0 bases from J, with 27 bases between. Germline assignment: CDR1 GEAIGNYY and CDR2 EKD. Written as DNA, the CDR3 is TGTGCCTGTGCCCGGCTAGGGGGCGCCGGGGACGCAGACACCGATAAACTCATCTTT. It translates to CACARLGGAGDADTDKLIF.

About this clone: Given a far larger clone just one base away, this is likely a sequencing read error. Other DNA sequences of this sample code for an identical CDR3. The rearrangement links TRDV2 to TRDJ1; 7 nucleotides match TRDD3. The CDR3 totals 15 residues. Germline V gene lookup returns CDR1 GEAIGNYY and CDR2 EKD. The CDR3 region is CACDTVGENTDKLIF. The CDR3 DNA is TGTGCCTGTGACACCGTGGGGGAAAACACCGATAAGCTCATCTTT.

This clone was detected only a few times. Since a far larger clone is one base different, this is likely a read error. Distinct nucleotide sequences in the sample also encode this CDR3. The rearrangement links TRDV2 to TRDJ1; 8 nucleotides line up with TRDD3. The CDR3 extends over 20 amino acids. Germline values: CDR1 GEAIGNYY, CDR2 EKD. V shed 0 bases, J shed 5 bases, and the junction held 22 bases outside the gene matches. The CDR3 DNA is TGTGCCTGTGACACCGTAGGTCTCGGTACTGGGGGCCACAAGAGTGATAAACTCATCTTT. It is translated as CACDTVGLGTGGHKSDKLIF.

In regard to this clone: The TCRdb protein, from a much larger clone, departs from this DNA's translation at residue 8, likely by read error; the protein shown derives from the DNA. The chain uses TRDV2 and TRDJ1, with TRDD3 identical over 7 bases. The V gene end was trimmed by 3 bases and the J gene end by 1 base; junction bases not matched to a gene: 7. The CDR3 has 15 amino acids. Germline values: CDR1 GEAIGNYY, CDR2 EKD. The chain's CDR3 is CACDALGGGTDKLIF. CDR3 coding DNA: TGTGCCTGTGACGCCCTGGGGGGTGGCACCGATAAACTCATCTTT.

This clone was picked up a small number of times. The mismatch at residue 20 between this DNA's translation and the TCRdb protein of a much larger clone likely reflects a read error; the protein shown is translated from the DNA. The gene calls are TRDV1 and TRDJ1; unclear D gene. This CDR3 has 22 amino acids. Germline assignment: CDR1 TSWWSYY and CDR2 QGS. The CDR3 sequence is CALGALPRSSPRVTVYTDKPIF. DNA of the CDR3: TGTGCTCTTGGGGCACTGCCTCGTTCGTCTCCCCGGGTGACTGTGTACACCGATAAACCCATCTTT.

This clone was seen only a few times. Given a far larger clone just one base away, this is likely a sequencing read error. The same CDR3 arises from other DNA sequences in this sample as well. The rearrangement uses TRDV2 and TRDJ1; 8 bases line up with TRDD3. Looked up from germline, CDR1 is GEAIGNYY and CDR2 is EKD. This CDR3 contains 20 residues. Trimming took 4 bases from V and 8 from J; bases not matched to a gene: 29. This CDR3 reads CACETLPQVGDLSMEDKLIF. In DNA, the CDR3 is TGTGCCTGTGAAACACTACCCCAGGTGGGGGATTTATCGATGGAGGACAAACTCATCTTT.

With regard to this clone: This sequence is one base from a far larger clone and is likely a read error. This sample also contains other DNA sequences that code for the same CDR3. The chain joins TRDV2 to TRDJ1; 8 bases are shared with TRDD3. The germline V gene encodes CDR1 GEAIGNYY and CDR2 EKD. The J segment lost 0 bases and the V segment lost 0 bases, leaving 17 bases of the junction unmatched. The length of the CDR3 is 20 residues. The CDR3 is CACDTVLSTGGPRYTDKLIF. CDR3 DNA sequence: TGTGCCTGTGACACCGTCCTCAGTACTGGGGGTCCTAGATACACCGATAAACTCATCTTT.

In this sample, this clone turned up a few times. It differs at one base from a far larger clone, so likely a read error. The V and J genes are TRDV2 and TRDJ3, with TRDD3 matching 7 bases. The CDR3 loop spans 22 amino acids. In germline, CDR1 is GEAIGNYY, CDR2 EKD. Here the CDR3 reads CARDTVGDISLWSSWDTRQMFF. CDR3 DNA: TGTGCCCGTGACACTGTAGGGGATATATCGCTATGGAGCTCCTGGGACACCCGACAGATGTTTTTC.

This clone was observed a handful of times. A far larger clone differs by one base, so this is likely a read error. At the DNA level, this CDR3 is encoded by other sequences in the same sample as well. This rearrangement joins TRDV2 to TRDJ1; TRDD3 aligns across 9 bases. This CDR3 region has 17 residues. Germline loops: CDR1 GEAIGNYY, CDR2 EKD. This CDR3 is CACDLLTGGPYTDKLIF. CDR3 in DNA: TGTGCCTGTGACCTCCTTACTGGGGGACCCTACACCGACAAACTCATCTTT.

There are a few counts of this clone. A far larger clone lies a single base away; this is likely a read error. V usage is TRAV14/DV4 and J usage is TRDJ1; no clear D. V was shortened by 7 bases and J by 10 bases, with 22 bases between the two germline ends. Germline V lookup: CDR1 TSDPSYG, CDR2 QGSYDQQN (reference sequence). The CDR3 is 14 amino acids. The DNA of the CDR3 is TGTGCAATGATAGGCTTTAAACGGTTCATAGCACTCATCTTT. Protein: CAMIGFKRFIALIF.

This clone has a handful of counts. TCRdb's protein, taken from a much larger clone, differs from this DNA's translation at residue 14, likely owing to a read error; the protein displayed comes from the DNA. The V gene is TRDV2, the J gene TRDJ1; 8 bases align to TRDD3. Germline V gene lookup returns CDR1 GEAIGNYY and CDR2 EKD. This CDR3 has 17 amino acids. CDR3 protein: CACDTVGGGSYTDILIF. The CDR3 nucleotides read TGTGCCTGTGACACCGTGGGTGGGGGATCGTACACCGATATACTCATCTTT.

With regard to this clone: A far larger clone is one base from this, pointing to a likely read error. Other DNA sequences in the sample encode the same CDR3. CDR3 sequence: CALGELFEIAYWGIRGYTDKLIF. The CDR3 DNA reads TGTGCTCTTGGGGAACTATTCGAGATTGCGTACTGGGGGATTAGAGGGTACACCGATAAACTCATCTTT. This sequence joins TRDV1 and TRDJ1, with 10 nucleotides matching TRDD3. The ends lost 0 bases at V and 0 bases at J; junction bases unmatched: 22. CDR1 is TSWWSYY, CDR2 QGS, per germline. The CDR3 is 23 amino acids.

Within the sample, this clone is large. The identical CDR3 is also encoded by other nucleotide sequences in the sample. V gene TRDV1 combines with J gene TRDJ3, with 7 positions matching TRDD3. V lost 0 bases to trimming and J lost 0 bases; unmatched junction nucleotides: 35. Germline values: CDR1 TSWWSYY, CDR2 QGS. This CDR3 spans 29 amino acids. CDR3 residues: CALGELVYFLRPTGATRTRSSWDTRQMFF. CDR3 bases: TGTGCTCTTGGGGAACTAGTTTATTTCCTTAGACCAACTGGGGCTACCCGAACCCGGAGCTCCTGGGACACCCGACAGATGTTTTTC.

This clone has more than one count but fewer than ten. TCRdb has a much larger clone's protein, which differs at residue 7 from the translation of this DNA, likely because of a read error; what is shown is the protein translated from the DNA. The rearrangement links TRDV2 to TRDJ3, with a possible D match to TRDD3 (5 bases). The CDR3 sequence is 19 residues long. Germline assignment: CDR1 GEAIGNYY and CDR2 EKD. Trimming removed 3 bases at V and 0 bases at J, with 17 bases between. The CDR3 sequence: CACDLLAEGDSWDTRQMFF. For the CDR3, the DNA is TGTGCCTGTGACTTGCTGGCCGAAGGGGACTCCTGGGACACCCGACAGATGTTTTTC.

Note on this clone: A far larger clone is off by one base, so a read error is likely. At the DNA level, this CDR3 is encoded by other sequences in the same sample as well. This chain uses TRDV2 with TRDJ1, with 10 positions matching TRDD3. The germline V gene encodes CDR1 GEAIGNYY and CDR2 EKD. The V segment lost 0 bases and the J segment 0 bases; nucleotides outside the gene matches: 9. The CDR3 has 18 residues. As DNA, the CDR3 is TGTGCCTGTGACACCCTGAGCGTGACTGGGGGATACACCGATAAACTCATCTTT. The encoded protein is CACDTLSVTGGYTDKLIF.

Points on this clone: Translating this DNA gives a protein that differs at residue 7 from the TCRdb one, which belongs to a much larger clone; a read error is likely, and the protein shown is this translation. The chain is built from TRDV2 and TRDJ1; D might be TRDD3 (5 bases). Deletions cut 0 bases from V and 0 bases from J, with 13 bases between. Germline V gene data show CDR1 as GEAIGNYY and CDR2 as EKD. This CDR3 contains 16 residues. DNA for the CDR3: TGTGCCTGTGACACCGCCTGCGGGATTTACACCGATAAACTCATCTTT. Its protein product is CACDTACGIYTDKLIF.

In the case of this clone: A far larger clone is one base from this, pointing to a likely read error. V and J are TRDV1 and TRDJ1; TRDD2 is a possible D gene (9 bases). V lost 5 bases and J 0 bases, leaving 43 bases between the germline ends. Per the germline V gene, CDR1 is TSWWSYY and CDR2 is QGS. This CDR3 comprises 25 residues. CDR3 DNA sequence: TGTGCTCTTGGGCCTTGGGACCTATCCTTCCTACGGGTTATTGGGGGATTGAAGTACACCGATAAACTCATCTTT. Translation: CALGPWDLSFLRVIGGLKYTDKLIF.

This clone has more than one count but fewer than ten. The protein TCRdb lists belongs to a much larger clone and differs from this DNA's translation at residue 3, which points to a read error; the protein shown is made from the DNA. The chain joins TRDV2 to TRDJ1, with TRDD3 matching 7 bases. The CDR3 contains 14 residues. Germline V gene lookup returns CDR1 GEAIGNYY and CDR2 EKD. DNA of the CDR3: TGTGCCCGTGACTCCATACTGGGGTCTGATAAACTCATCTTT. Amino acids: CARDSILGSDKLIF.

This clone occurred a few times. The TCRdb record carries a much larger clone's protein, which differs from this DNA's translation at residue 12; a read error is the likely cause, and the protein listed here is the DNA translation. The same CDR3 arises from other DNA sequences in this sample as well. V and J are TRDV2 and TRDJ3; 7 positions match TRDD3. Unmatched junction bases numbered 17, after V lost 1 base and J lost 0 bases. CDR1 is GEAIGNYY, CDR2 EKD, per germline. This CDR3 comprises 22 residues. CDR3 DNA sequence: TGTGCCTGTGACACTGTAGGGGATATATCGCTACGGAGCTCCTGGGACACCCGACAGATGTTTTTC. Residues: CACDTVGDISLRSSWDTRQMFF.

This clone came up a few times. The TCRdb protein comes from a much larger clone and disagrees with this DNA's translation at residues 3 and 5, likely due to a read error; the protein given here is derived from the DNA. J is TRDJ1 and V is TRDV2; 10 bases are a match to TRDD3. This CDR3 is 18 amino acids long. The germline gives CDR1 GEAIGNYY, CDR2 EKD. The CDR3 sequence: CAYDAVALGDAFTDKLIF. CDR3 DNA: TGTGCCTATGACGCCGTGGCACTGGGGGATGCTTTCACCGATAAACTCATCTTT.